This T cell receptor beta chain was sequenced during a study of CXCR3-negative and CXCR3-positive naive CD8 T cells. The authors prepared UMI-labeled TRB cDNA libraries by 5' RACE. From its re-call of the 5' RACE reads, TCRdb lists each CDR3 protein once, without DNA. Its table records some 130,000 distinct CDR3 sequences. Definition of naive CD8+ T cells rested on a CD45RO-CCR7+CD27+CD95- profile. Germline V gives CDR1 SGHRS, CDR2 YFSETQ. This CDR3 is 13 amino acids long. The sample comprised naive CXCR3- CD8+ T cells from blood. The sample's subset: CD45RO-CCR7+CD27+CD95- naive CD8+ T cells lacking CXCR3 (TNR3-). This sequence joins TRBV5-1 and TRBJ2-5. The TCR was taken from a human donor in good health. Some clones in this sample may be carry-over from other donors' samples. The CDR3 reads CASSLDLGETQYF. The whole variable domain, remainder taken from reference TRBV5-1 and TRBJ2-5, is KAGVTQTPRYLIKTRGQQVTLSCSPISGHRSVSWYQQTPGQGLQFLFEYFSETQRNKGNFPGRFSGRQFSNSRSEMNVSTLELGDSALYLCASSLDLGETQYFGPGTRLLVL.